The sequence of this T cell receptor (beta chain) was determined in a study of blood T cell repertoires in COVID-19. In the original processing: Estimation of nucleated cell counts relied on the amplification of reference gene primers. Using immunoSEQ multiplex PCR, the repertoire was profiled, and TCRdb retains in-frame clones only, with some absent. V, J and clone size reflect that table, while D and trimming were determined from the DNA. The sample yields some 260,000 clones, around four fifths seen once. V gave up 2 bases and J gave up 7 bases, with 11 bases separating them. There are 13 residues in the CDR3. Germline V gives CDR1 MNHNS, CDR2 SASEGT.

The chain is built from TRBV6-1 and TRBJ1-2, with a weak D call TRBD1 (6 bases). Sequencing used PBMCs or T cells enriched from blood (not recorded which). The TCR sequence derives from a young man with acute COVID-19. The CDR3 is CASSEIRGLGYTF. CDR3 nucleotides: TGTGCCAGCAGTGAAATCAGGGGCCTTGGCTACACCTTC.